Shown below are 32 T cell receptor beta chains from a single sample sequenced in a study of blood T cell repertoires in COVID-19. Generated by immunoSEQ multiplex PCR, the TCRdb table keeps only in-frame clones and is missing some. Of roughly 97,000 clones detected, roughly 90% appear once; the ten largest clones hold 5.5% to 7%. Sequencing was carried out using peripheral blood. These receptors came from a human donor in a cohort sampled during active COVID-19.

V and J are TRBV30 and TRBJ2-2; perhaps TRBD1 as D (6 bases). V was clipped by 4 bases and J by 9 bases, with 12 bases between them. The CDR3 covers 12 residues. Germline V lookup: CDR1 GTSNPN, CDR2 SVGIG (reference sequence). The CDR3: CAWTQGTRELFF. CDR3 sequence (DNA): TGTGCCTGGACCCAGGGGACCAGGGAGCTGTTTTTT.

The V call is TRBV7-9, the J call TRBJ2-3; 11 positions match TRBD2. Looked up from germline, CDR1 is SEHNR and CDR2 is FQNEAQ (reference sequence). J lost 0 bases, V lost 2 bases, and 4 bases had no gene match. CDR3 length: 17 amino acids. The CDR3 reads CASSLMRTSGSTDTQYF. CDR3 in DNA: TGTGCCAGCAGCTTAATGAGGACTAGCGGGAGCACAGATACGCAGTATTTT.

The V gene is TRBV27, the J gene TRBJ1-1; D call uncertain. V was cut by 1 base and J by 1 base, with 10 bases left in between. Germline CDR1 and CDR2: MNHEY and SMNVEV (reference sequence). CDR3 length equals 15 residues. CDR3 residues: CASSLFSPENTEAFF. Here the CDR3 DNA reads TGTGCCAGCAGTTTATTCTCCCCAGAGAACACTGAAGCTTTCTTT.

This sequence joins TRBV6-5 and TRBJ1-1, with D unresolved. The CDR3 consists of 14 residues. V was trimmed by 1 base and J by 3 bases, leaving 9 bases between them. Per the germline V gene, CDR1 is MNHEY and CDR2 is SVGAGI. CDR3 sequence (DNA): TGTGCCAGCAGTTACTTCGGCGGGCACACTGAAGCTTTCTTT. Translating gives CASSYFGGHTEAFF.

This clone was counted once. This chain joins TRBV19 and TRBJ2-3, with 8 nucleotides matching TRBD2. The germline V gene has CDR1 LNHDA and CDR2 SQIVND (reference sequence). CDR3 length: 15 amino acids. Trimming took 4 bases from V and 1 from J; bases not matched to a gene: 4. CDR3 loop: CASSRLASGTDTQYF. CDR3 DNA sequence: TGTGCCAGTAGTAGACTAGCGTCGGGCACAGATACGCAGTATTTT.

This clone appeared once. The rearrangement joins TRBV9 to TRBJ2-1; D possibly corresponds to TRBD2 (5 bases). The length of the CDR3 is 17 residues. Germline V gene lookup returns CDR1 SGDLS and CDR2 YYNGEE. V lost 7 bases, J lost 1 base, and 21 bases lay in between. The CDR3 DNA reads as TGTGCCAGCTCCTCTCCCTCAGCGGCGGGTTCCTACAATGAGCAGTTCTTC. Protein sequence: CASSSPSAAGSYNEQFF.

The chain combines TRBV7-2 with TRBJ2-7; the D gene is possibly TRBD1 (5 bases). The CDR3 totals 15 residues. Germline V CDR1 and CDR2: SGHTA, FQGNSA. Trimming removed 3 bases from V and 2 bases from J, with 14 bases in between. The CDR3 coding sequence is TGTGCCAGCAGCTTCGGAACAGGCCATACCTACGAGCAGTACTTC. It yields the protein CASSFGTGHTYEQYF.

This clone has only a few counts. The J gene is TRBJ1-2, the V gene TRBV19, with 8 bases matching TRBD1. The junction had 6 bases not matched to a gene; V was cut back by 3 bases and J by 6 bases. Germline CDR1 and CDR2: LNHDA and SQIVND (reference sequence). This CDR3 contains 14 residues. For the CDR3, the DNA is TGTGCCAGTAGTATGCCGCGACAGGGGAATGGCTACACCTTC. Residues: CASSMPRQGNGYTF. The variable domain in full, completed from reference TRBV19 and TRBJ1-2, reads DGGITQSPKYLFRKEGQNVTLSCEQNLNHDAMYWYRQDPGQGLRLIYYSQIVNDFQKGDIAEGYSVSREKKESFPLTVTSAQKNPTAFYLCASSMPRQGNGYTFGSGTRLTVV.

The CDR3 bases are TGTGCCAGCAGCTTCGGAACTAGCGGCTACAATGAGCAGTTCTTC. Encoded protein: CASSFGTSGYNEQFF. This chain uses TRBV5-8 with TRBJ2-1; 8 nucleotides agree with TRBD2. Trimming took 2 bases from V and 3 from J; bases not matched to a gene: 4. The CDR3 has 15 amino acids. Germline lookup yields CDR1 SGHTS and CDR2 YDEGEE.

This sequence joins TRBV10-2 and TRBJ2-1; maybe TRBD2 (5 bases). This CDR3 contains 13 residues. Looked up from germline, CDR1 is WSHSY and CDR2 is SAAADI. V was trimmed by 0 bases and J by 9 bases, leaving 9 bases between them. In DNA, the CDR3 is TGCGCCAGCAGTGAGTCGAGGGTAGGTGAGCAGTTCTTC. Protein sequence: CASSESRVGEQFF.

The chain couples TRBV5-4 to TRBJ1-1; TRBD1 matches at 8 bases. CDR3 length: 16 residues. Per the germline V gene, CDR1 is SGHNT and CDR2 is YYREEE (reference sequence). J gave up 2 bases and V 4 bases, and 10 bases lay outside the gene matches. CDR3 amino acids: CASSETGGVVNTEAFF. For the CDR3, the DNA is TGTGCCAGCAGCGAAACAGGGGGAGTTGTTAACACTGAAGCTTTCTTT. The full variable domain, its missing parts supplied by reference TRBV5-4 and TRBJ1-1, is ETGVTQSPTHLIKTRGQQVTLRCSSQSGHNTVSWYQQALGQGPQFIFQYYREEENGRGNFPPRFSGLQFPNYSSELNVNALELDDSALYLCASSETGGVVNTEAFFGQGTRLTVV.

This clone occurred once. CDR3 in DNA: TGTGCCAGCAGCAAAGGACACGCCTTCACAGATACGCAGTATTTT. As protein: CASSKGHAFTDTQYF. The chain recombines TRBV6-2 or TRBV6-3 with TRBJ2-3; D perhaps matches TRBD1 (5 bases). The CDR3 spans 15 residues. Trimming stripped 6 bases from V and 2 bases from J, with 15 bases between. The germline gives CDR1 MNHEY, CDR2 SVGEGT.

J is TRBJ2-7 and V is TRBV13; D perhaps matches TRBD2 (7 bases). The CDR3 is 14 residues long. V was pared by 6 bases and J by 6 bases, with 18 bases between. Germline CDR1 reads PRHDT; CDR2 reads FYEKMQ (reference sequence). In DNA form, the CDR3 reads TGTGCCAGCAGACAAAGCCGAGGGGGGGGCGAGCAGTACTTC. It translates to CASRQSRGGGEQYF.

In this sample, this clone turned up a few times. The rearrangement uses TRBV7-9 and TRBJ2-7; D is ambiguous. Looked up from germline, CDR1 is SEHNR and CDR2 is FQNEAQ (reference sequence). V was trimmed by 3 bases and J by 1 base, leaving 7 bases between them. The CDR3 covers 13 residues. As DNA, the CDR3 is TGTGCCAGCAGCTTCGGAGCTTCCTACGAGCAGTACTTC. Its protein is CASSFGASYEQYF.

This rearrangement joins TRBV9 to TRBJ2-5; D might be TRBD2 (6 bases). The CDR3 is 14 amino acids. V was shortened by 3 bases and J by 4 bases, with 13 bases between the two germline ends. Germline V gene sequence: CDR1 SGDLS, CDR2 YYNGEE. CDR3 residues: CASSAGGLPETQYF. The CDR3, as DNA: TGTGCCAGCAGCGCCGGAGGACTACCAGAGACCCAGTACTTC.

The CDR3 DNA follows: TGTGCCAGCAGTTTCTCAGAAACCTACGAGCAGTACTTC. This gives the protein CASSFSETYEQYF. The genes are TRBV27 and TRBJ2-7; no definite D call. Trimming removed 3 bases from V and 2 bases from J, with 8 bases in between. The CDR3 is 13 residues long. Germline CDR1 is MNHEY and CDR2 is SMNVEV (reference sequence).

The rearrangement joins TRBV15 to TRBJ2-7, with D unclear. V shed 2 bases and J shed 6 bases, with 17 bases lying between them. Germline-derived CDR1 and CDR2 are LNHNV and YYDKDF (reference sequence). The CDR3 runs to 15 residues. The chain's CDR3 is CATSRHSGPSAEQYF. DNA for the CDR3: TGTGCCACCAGCAGACATTCGGGTCCCTCCGCCGAGCAGTACTTC.

The CDR3 region has the DNA TGTGCCAGCAGCCAATCTAGCGGGAACACCGGGGAGCTGTTTTTT. It translates to CASSQSSGNTGELFF. The V gene is TRBV3-1 (or the pseudogene TRBV3-2), the J gene TRBJ2-2; the match to TRBD2 covers 7 bases. V lost 2 bases, J lost 1 base, and 1 base stayed unmatched. Germline assignment: CDR1 LGHDT and CDR2 YNNKEL (reference sequence). The CDR3 contains 15 residues.

The gene calls are TRBV4-2 and TRBJ2-3; tentative D call: TRBD2 (5 bases). Germline CDR1 reads LGHNA; CDR2 reads YNFKEQ. The V and J ends lost 1 base and 3 bases respectively, with 11 bases between them. There are 15 residues in the CDR3. CDR3 bases: TGTGCCAGCAGCCAAGGCGCCGCGGGTACAGATACGCAGTATTTT. Protein sequence: CASSQGAAGTDTQYF.

The V and J genes are TRBV18 and TRBJ1-1, with 9 positions matching TRBD1. Germline lookup yields CDR1 KGHSH and CDR2 LQKENI. The V segment lost 4 bases and the J segment 4 bases; nucleotides outside the gene matches: 13. The CDR3 runs 17 residues. The CDR3 loop reads CASSLIGTGKDGTEAFF. In DNA form, the CDR3 reads TGTGCCAGCTCACTGATCGGGACAGGGAAGGATGGCACTGAAGCTTTCTTT.

This chain connects TRBV9 to TRBJ1-3; the D gene is possibly TRBD1 (5 bases). CDR1 is SGDLS, CDR2 YYNGEE, per germline. V was pared by 3 bases and J by 5 bases, with 9 bases between. The CDR3 is made up of 13 amino acids. The CDR3 region has the DNA TGTGCCAGCAGCGCGGACACCAGAAACACCATATATTTT. The encoded protein is CASSADTRNTIYF.

The chain is built from TRBV28 and TRBJ1-6, with TRBD1 identical over 8 bases. The CDR3 sequence is 15 residues long. After removal of 6 bases from V and 2 bases from J, the junction contained 3 bases not matched to a gene. Per the germline V gene, CDR1 is MDHEN and CDR2 is SYDVKM. CDR3 nucleotides: TGTGCCAGCAGGATACAGGGGGCCTATAATTCACCCCTCCACTTT. Translating gives CASRIQGAYNSPLHF.

The chain is built from TRBV15 and TRBJ2-1, with 9 bases matching TRBD2. Looked up from germline, CDR1 is LNHNV and CDR2 is YYDKDF (reference sequence). The length of the CDR3 is 17 residues. V was clipped by 5 bases and J by 9 bases; unmatched bases: 17. The CDR3: CATSRRGGGRALGEQFF. DNA for the CDR3: TGTGCCACCAGCCGAAGAGGGGGCGGGAGGGCCTTGGGTGAGCAGTTCTTC.

The chain is built from TRBV27 and TRBJ2-1; tentatively, D is TRBD1 (6 bases). Germline CDR1 is MNHEY and CDR2 is SMNVEV (reference sequence). Trimming stripped 1 base from V and 3 bases from J, with 7 bases between. The CDR3 is 14 amino acids. As DNA, the CDR3 is TGTGCCAGCAGTTTATTGACAGGCTACAATGAGCAGTTCTTC. It is translated as CASSLLTGYNEQFF.

V usage is TRBV18 and J usage is TRBJ1-5; D is undetermined. Per germline, CDR1 KGHSH and CDR2 LQKENI. The ends were cut back, 3 bases at V and 4 bases at J, with 16 bases in the middle. The CDR3 runs 16 residues. The CDR3 loop is CASSPRTLESNQPQHF. The CDR3 coding sequence is TGTGCCAGCTCACCTAGGACTCTAGAGAGTAATCAGCCCCAGCATTTT.

This sequence joins TRBV5-5 and TRBJ2-3, with a possible D match to TRBD2 (5 bases). Deletions cut 2 bases from V and 0 bases from J, with 13 bases between. Germline CDR1 reads SGHKS; CDR2 reads YYEKEE (reference sequence). This CDR3 is 16 amino acids long. The CDR3: CASSFRADTSTDTQYF. CDR3 DNA sequence: TGTGCCAGCAGCTTCCGAGCGGATACTAGCACAGATACGCAGTATTTT.

This rearrangement joins TRBV2 to TRBJ2-1, with a tentative D call TRBD1 (5 bases). The CDR3 is 11 amino acids. V shed 9 bases and J shed 5 bases, with 8 bases lying between them. Germline CDR1 reads SNHLY; CDR2 reads FYNNEI. This CDR3 is CARRQHNEQFF. CDR3 nucleotides: TGTGCCAGAAGACAGCACAATGAGCAGTTCTTC.

The chain joins TRBV25-1 to TRBJ1-6; D may be TRBD1 (6 bases). Trimming removed 7 bases from V and 10 bases from J, with 11 bases in between. CDR3 length: 12 residues. CDR1 and CDR2 from the germline V gene are MGHDK and SYGVNS. In nucleotides, the CDR3 is TGTGCCAGCAACCAGGACAGATCACCCCTCCACTTT. This sequence encodes CASNQDRSPLHF.

The chain uses TRBV4-1 and TRBJ2-3, with D perhaps matching TRBD2 (6 bases). The CDR3 runs 13 residues. The germline V and J ends were trimmed by 4 bases and 10 bases, with 15 bases remaining between them. Germline-derived CDR1 and CDR2 are MGHRA and YSYEKL. The DNA of the CDR3 is TGCGCCAGCAGCCTAGGGGAGGAGCGGCCGCAGTATTTT. Translation gives CASSLGEERPQYF.

This clone was detected only a few times. V is TRBV6-5 and J is TRBJ1-1, with D possibly TRBD1 on 5 matching bases. CDR1 and CDR2 (germline): MNHEY, SVGAGI. The CDR3 extends over 13 amino acids. Trimming left V 8 bases short and J 6 bases short, with 16 bases between. For the CDR3, the DNA is TGTGCCAGCTCGTCTCATTCGGGGGCTGAAGCTTTCTTT. Protein sequence: CASSSHSGAEAFF.

The chain links TRBV15 to TRBJ2-1, with 11 bases fitting TRBD2. This CDR3 comprises 19 residues. Trimming at V came to 2 bases and at J to 0 bases, leaving 9 bases not matched to a gene. Germline V CDR1 and CDR2: LNHNV, YYDKDF (reference sequence). Written as DNA, the CDR3 is TGTGCCACCAGCAGACTAGCGGGGGGAAGGTTGGGCTCCTACAATGAGCAGTTCTTC. It encodes CATSRLAGGRLGSYNEQFF.

This sequence joins TRBV29-1 and TRBJ1-2; 12 bases map to TRBD1. CDR1 and CDR2 (germline): SQVTM, ANQGSEA. The CDR3 extends over 17 amino acids. V shed 3 bases and J 4 bases; nucleotides not matched to a gene: 12. CDR3 in DNA: TGCAGCGTTGATCCTGTAATGGGACAGGGGGCTGGCTATGGCTACACCTTC. It specifies CSVDPVMGQGAGYGYTF.